The entry below gives a single TCR beta chain sequence along with its context. The antigen remains unidentified. Trimming pared 5 bases from V and 16 bases from J, leaving 18 bases between. From germline, CDR1 is MNHEY and CDR2 SVGAGI. The CDR3 is 12 residues long. RNA was extracted from bulk tissue without any cell sorting. This sample is drawn from a study of tumor and adjacent non-tumor tissue in lung cancer. Broader study findings: In normal lung, the top 100 clones were significantly more dominant than in tumor.

A modified ARM-PCR protocol with three rounds of nested PCR amplified TCRbeta. A single record per CDR3 protein comes from TCRdb applying MiXCR to the multiplex PCR reads. The sample comprises around 74,000 distinct CDR3 sequences, less than 75% of which are singletons, and roughly 13% rests with the top ten. V and J are TRBV6-5 and TRBJ2-1; D remains ambiguous. The clonotype was recovered from a woman in her 70s with non-small cell lung cancer. The specimen was lung tumor tissue. The CDR3 DNA follows: TGTGCCAGCAGTGGCCTACCCGGGTTTCATTTCTTC. The encoded protein is CASSGLPGFHFF.